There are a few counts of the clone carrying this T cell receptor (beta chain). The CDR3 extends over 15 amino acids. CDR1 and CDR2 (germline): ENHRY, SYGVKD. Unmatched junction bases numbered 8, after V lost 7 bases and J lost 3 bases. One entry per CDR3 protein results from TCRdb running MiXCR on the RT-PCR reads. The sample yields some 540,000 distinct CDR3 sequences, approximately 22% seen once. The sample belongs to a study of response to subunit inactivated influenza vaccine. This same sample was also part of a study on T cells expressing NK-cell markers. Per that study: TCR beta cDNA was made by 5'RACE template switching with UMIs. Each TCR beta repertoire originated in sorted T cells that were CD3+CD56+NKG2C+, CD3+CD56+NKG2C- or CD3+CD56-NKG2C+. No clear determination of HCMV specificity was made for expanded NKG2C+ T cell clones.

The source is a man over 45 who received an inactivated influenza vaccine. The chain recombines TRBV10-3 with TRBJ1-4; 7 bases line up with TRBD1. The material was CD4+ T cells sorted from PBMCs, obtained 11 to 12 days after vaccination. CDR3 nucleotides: TGTGCCATCAAAAAAACAGGGGAGGCTAATGAAAAACTGTTTTTT. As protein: CAIKKTGEANEKLFF.